This entry concerns a single TCR beta chain. At one boundary the junction diverges from the germline segment, which might be a read error. Using RNA template, CDR3s of TCR alpha and beta were amplified with iRepertoire arm-PCR. Input was roughly 85-450 ng of tissue mRNA or PBMC total RNA. TCRdb reprocessed the multiplex PCR reads via MiXCR and lists one record per CDR3 protein. The repertoire holds under 200,000 distinct CDR3 sequences, with more than 35% as singletons. The data belong to a study of glioma-infiltrating T cells. The CDR3 contains 15 residues. CDR1 is MNHEY, CDR2 SVGEGT, per germline. This rearrangement joins TRBV6-2 or TRBV6-3 to TRBJ1-1, with D perhaps matching TRBD1 (5 bases). The TCR originated in a human donor with low-grade glioma or glioblastoma, undergoing nonglioma brain surgery, or in good health (not recorded which). Sample: glioma tissue, nonneoplastic brain tissue, or PBMCs (not recorded which). The CDR3 region is CASSYWTQCNTEAFF. CDR3 nucleotide sequence: TGTGCCAGCAGCTACTGGACACAGTGTAACACTGAAGCTTTCTTT.